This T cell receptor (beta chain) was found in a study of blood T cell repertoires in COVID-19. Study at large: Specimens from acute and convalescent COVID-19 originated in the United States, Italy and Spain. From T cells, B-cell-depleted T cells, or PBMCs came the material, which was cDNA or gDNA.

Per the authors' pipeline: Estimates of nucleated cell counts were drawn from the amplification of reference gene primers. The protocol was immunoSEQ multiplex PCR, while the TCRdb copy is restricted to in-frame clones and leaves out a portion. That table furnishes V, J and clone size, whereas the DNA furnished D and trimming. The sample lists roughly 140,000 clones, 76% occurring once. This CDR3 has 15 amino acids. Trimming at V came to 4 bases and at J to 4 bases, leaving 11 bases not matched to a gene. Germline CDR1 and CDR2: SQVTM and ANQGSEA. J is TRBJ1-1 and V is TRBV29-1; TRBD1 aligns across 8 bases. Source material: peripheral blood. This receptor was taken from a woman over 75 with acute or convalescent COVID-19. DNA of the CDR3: TGCAGCGTTGGAACGTCAGGGGGCAGGGGCACTGAAGCTTTCTTT. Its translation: CSVGTSGGRGTEAFF.